The 29 T cell receptor beta chains listed next were all sequenced from one sample in a study of blood T cell repertoires in COVID-19. Libraries were prepared by immunoSEQ multiplex PCR; TCRdb keeps only in-frame clonotypes and omits some of them. This table holds around 100,000 clones, about 90% found once. The sample consisted of peripheral blood. All receptors derive from a woman in her forties or fifties with COVID-19, enrolled during active disease.

The chain recombines TRBV3-1 (or the pseudogene TRBV3-2) with TRBJ2-5, with 9 bases fitting TRBD1. This CDR3 region has 15 residues. Trimming cost V 1 base and J 5 bases; bases outside gene matches: 5. The V gene's germline CDR1 is LGHDT and CDR2 YNNKEL (reference sequence). The CDR3 DNA follows: TGTGCCAGCAGCCAAGGGACAGGGGTAATGGAGACCCAGTACTTC. Protein product: CASSQGTGVMETQYF.

This clone was seen only a few times. This chain uses TRBV5-1 with TRBJ1-5, with 7 bases that match TRBD1. This CDR3 spans 15 amino acids. Germline CDR1 is SGHRS and CDR2 is YFSETQ. Germline trimming cut 4 bases from V and 5 bases from J; bases unmatched to any gene: 9. This CDR3 reads CASSVDDRADQPQHF. The DNA for the CDR3 is TGCGCCAGCAGCGTGGATGACAGGGCGGATCAGCCCCAGCATTTT. Complete variable domain (other parts from reference TRBV5-1 and TRBJ1-5): KAGVTQTPRYLIKTRGQQVTLSCSPISGHRSVSWYQQTPGQGLQFLFEYFSETQRNKGNFPGRFSGRQFSNSRSEMNVSTLELGDSALYLCASSVDDRADQPQHFGDGTRLSIL.

CDR3 protein: CASSQVYRVTEAFF. The DNA of the CDR3 is TGCGCCAGCAGCCAAGTATACAGGGTCACTGAAGCTTTCTTT. This chain uses TRBV4-1 with TRBJ1-1, with a tentative D call TRBD1 (6 bases). With 1 base removed from V and 4 bases from J, the gap between germline ends came to 10 bases. This CDR3 has 14 amino acids. Germline V gene lookup returns CDR1 MGHRA and CDR2 YSYEKL.

This clone was observed a handful of times. The chain links TRBV10-3 to TRBJ2-2; 10 bases are a match to TRBD1. After removal of 4 bases from V and 6 bases from J, the junction contained 8 bases not matched to a gene. The germline V gene encodes CDR1 ENHRY and CDR2 SYGVKD. The CDR3 has 16 amino acids. CDR3 coding DNA: TGTGCCATCAGTGCGTCGGACAGGGGGGGGCCCGGGGAGCTGTTTTTT. Translation gives CAISASDRGGPGELFF.

This chain uses TRBV4-1 with TRBJ2-5; TRBD2 agrees at 12 bases. This CDR3 spans 15 amino acids. V shed 2 bases and J 8 bases; nucleotides not matched to a gene: 6. CDR1 is MGHRA, CDR2 YSYEKL, per germline. The DNA for the CDR3 is TGCGCCAGCAGCCAATCCGGACTAGCGGGGAAAACCCAGTACTTC. Amino acids: CASSQSGLAGKTQYF.

The genes are TRBV24-1 and TRBJ1-2; D is unclear. Germline CDR1 reads KGHDR; CDR2 reads SFDVKD. V was cut by 3 bases and J by 2 bases, with 6 bases left in between. The CDR3 is 13 amino acids. The CDR3 DNA sequence: TGTGCCACCAGTGATGAGGGAAACTATGGCTACACCTTC. It codes for CATSDEGNYGYTF.

The sample holds a few counts of this clone. V is TRBV29-1 and J is TRBJ1-1, with 12 bases aligning to TRBD1. CDR1 and CDR2 (germline): SQVTM, ANQGSEA. The ends lost 4 bases at V and 3 bases at J; junction bases unmatched: 6. This CDR3 spans 15 amino acids. CDR3 residues: CSVGPGQGAHTEAFF. The CDR3 nucleotides read TGCAGCGTTGGCCCGGGACAGGGGGCGCACACTGAAGCTTTCTTT.

The chain couples TRBV18 to TRBJ2-5; maybe TRBD1 (6 bases). Germline CDR1 is KGHSH and CDR2 is LQKENI. V lost 4 bases to trimming and J lost 0 bases, with 9 bases between them. CDR3 size: 14 residues. CDR3 nucleotide sequence: TGTGCCAGCTCACGCGACAGGCACCAAGAGACCCAGTACTTC. Translation: CASSRDRHQETQYF.

The chain employs TRBV4-3 and TRBJ1-4, with D perhaps matching TRBD1 (5 bases). Trimming removed 4 bases at V and 7 bases at J, with 16 bases between. There are 15 residues in the CDR3. Per the germline V gene, CDR1 is LGHNA and CDR2 is YSLEER. This CDR3 is CASSLNAGIGEKLFF. CDR3 DNA sequence: TGCGCCAGCAGCCTTAATGCAGGGATAGGTGAAAAACTGTTTTTT.

In its sample, this clone was seen once. Additional DNA sequences in this sample encode the identical CDR3. V gene TRBV19 combines with J gene TRBJ2-3, with D tentatively TRBD2 (6 bases). Per germline, CDR1 LNHDA and CDR2 SQIVND (reference sequence). CDR3 size: 15 residues. With 3 bases removed from V and 0 bases from J, the gap between germline ends came to 10 bases. CDR3 in amino acids: CASSIGLLSTDTQYF. As DNA, the CDR3 is TGTGCCAGTAGTATCGGACTACTTAGCACAGATACGCAGTATTTT.

This chain uses TRBV19 with TRBJ1-3, with unresolved D. Germline lookup yields CDR1 LNHDA and CDR2 SQIVND (reference sequence). This CDR3 has 14 residues. Trimming removed 6 bases from V and 2 bases from J, with 11 bases in between. CDR3 DNA sequence: TGTGCCAGTAGGCGGACTGGGACTGGAAACACCATATATTTT. Protein product: CASRRTGTGNTIYF.

The rearrangement joins TRBV27 to TRBJ1-4; 7 bases are a match to TRBD1. Germline trimming cut 4 bases from V and 11 bases from J; bases unmatched to any gene: 7. The CDR3 is 13 amino acids. CDR1 and CDR2 (germline): MNHEY, SMNVEV (reference sequence). The CDR3 DNA sequence: TGTGCCAGCAGTTCTGACAGGGCGTGGAAACTGTTTTTT. The encoded protein is CASSSDRAWKLFF.

The chain links TRBV5-4 to TRBJ1-2; D is perhaps TRBD1 (6 bases). Germline assignment: CDR1 SGHNT and CDR2 YYREEE (reference sequence). This CDR3 contains 16 residues. Trimming left V 1 base short and J 4 bases short, with 17 bases between. CDR3 region: CASSLWGQGLIYGYTF. The CDR3 nucleotides read TGTGCCAGCAGCTTGTGGGGCCAGGGGTTGATCTATGGCTACACCTTC.

The rearrangement joins TRBV5-6 to TRBJ1-2; 9 nucleotides line up with TRBD1. The CDR3 runs 15 residues. V shed 4 bases, J shed 3 bases, and the junction held 7 bases outside the gene matches. CDR1 and CDR2 from the germline V gene are SGHDT and YYEEEE. The CDR3 region is CASSDDRGWDYGYTF. The CDR3 nucleotides read TGTGCCAGCAGCGATGACAGGGGGTGGGACTATGGCTACACCTTC.

The rearrangement joins TRBV6-2 or TRBV6-3 to TRBJ2-7; 7 bases agree with TRBD2. From germline, CDR1 is MNHEY and CDR2 SVGEGT. The V gene end was trimmed by 1 base and the J gene end by 2 bases; junction bases not matched to a gene: 5. The CDR3 has 15 residues. The CDR3 sequence is CASSYFRRGTYEQYF. The CDR3 DNA sequence: TGTGCCAGCAGTTACTTCCGGCGGGGGACCTACGAGCAGTACTTC.

The V gene is TRBV27, the J gene TRBJ2-1; tentative D call: TRBD2 (7 bases). CDR3 size: 15 residues. V gave up 4 bases and J gave up 4 bases, with 14 bases separating them. Germline assignment: CDR1 MNHEY and CDR2 SMNVEV (reference sequence). The CDR3 DNA reads as TGTGCCAGCAGTTCCCCGAGGGGGGGTTACAATGAGCAGTTCTTC. Amino acid sequence: CASSSPRGGYNEQFF.

This clone was observed once. In nucleotides, the CDR3 is TGTGCCAGCAGTACTGAGGACGGGGTTGTCTATGGCTACACCTTC. It is translated as CASSTEDGVVYGYTF. V usage is TRBV6-5 and J usage is TRBJ1-2; D gene uncertain. The CDR3 spans 15 residues. CDR1 is MNHEY, CDR2 SVGAGI, per germline. V gave up 5 bases and J gave up 4 bases, with 17 bases separating them.

V usage is TRBV11-2 and J usage is TRBJ1-1, with TRBD1 identical over 8 bases. The CDR3 covers 14 residues. V gave up 4 bases and J gave up 3 bases; unmatched junction bases: 4. The germline V gene encodes CDR1 SGHAT and CDR2 FQNNGV. CDR3 nucleotides: TGTGCCAGCAGCTACGGACAGGGACACACTGAAGCTTTCTTT. Protein sequence: CASSYGQGHTEAFF.

This rearrangement joins TRBV2 to TRBJ1-2, with TRBD1 identical over 7 bases. The CDR3 runs 13 residues. The V gene end was trimmed by 6 bases and the J gene end by 5 bases; junction bases not matched to a gene: 6. Germline CDR1 is SNHLY and CDR2 is FYNNEI. DNA for the CDR3: TGTGCCAGCAGACCGACAGGGAGGTATGGCTACACCTTC. It encodes CASRPTGRYGYTF.

The chain employs TRBV21-1 and TRBJ2-5; the D call of TRBD1 is as the table states it, not checked on the DNA. TRBV21-1 is listed as a pseudogene. The CDR3 length is 23 residues. The CDR3 nucleotides are TGTGCCAGCAGCCTCCAAAGCCGAAGAAAGCTTAAACCCCGGGACAGGGAAAAAGAGACCCAGTACTTC. Its translation is CASSLQSRRKLKPRDREKETQYF.

V usage is TRBV7-9 and J usage is TRBJ1-4, with 8 bases lining up with TRBD1. CDR3 size: 15 residues. J was trimmed by 8 bases and V by 5 bases; bases with no gene match: 10. Germline V gene lookup returns CDR1 SEHNR and CDR2 FQNEAQ (reference sequence). CDR3 coding DNA: TGTGCCAGCAGCACGGCGGACAGGGCTGGGGAAAAACTGTTTTTT. Amino acid sequence: CASSTADRAGEKLFF.

V is TRBV7-3 and J is TRBJ2-2; 8 bases line up with TRBD1. The CDR3 is 16 amino acids. The trim removed 5 bases at V and 2 bases at J, leaving 7 bases unmatched. Germline V gene sequence: CDR1 SGHTA, CDR2 FQGTGA. The CDR3 region has the DNA TGTGCCAGCAGCCCCAGGGGGCCCACTAACACCGGGGAGCTGTTTTTT. Translated: CASSPRGPTNTGELFF.

The V call is TRBV7-8, the J call TRBJ2-5; maybe TRBD1 (6 bases). This CDR3 has 17 amino acids. Trimming removed 1 base at V and 5 bases at J, with 20 bases between. Germline V gene lookup returns CDR1 SGHVS and CDR2 FQNEAQ. The DNA for the CDR3 is TGTGCCAGCAGCTTAGGGCCACAGGGATTGGACCGGGAGACCCAGTACTTC. Translated, it gives CASSLGPQGLDRETQYF.

The chain couples TRBV5-1 to TRBJ2-3; D is unresolved. V lost 2 bases and J 2 bases, leaving 6 bases between the germline ends. Germline values: CDR1 SGHRS, CDR2 YFSETQ. The CDR3 length is 13 residues. The CDR3 DNA is TGCGCCAGCAGCTTCCAGGCCACAGATACGCAGTATTTT. Translated: CASSFQATDTQYF. The whole variable domain, remainder taken from reference TRBV5-1 and TRBJ2-3, is KAGVTQTPRYLIKTRGQQVTLSCSPISGHRSVSWYQQTPGQGLQFLFEYFSETQRNKGNFPGRFSGRQFSNSRSEMNVSTLELGDSALYLCASSFQATDTQYFGPGTRLTVL.

The sample holds a few counts of this clone. In DNA, the CDR3 is TGTGCCAGCTCACGTAGCGGGGGGGCCGAAAATGAGCAGTTCTTC. This gives the protein CASSRSGGAENEQFF. This chain links TRBV18 with TRBJ2-1; TRBD2 matches at 11 bases. The CDR3 runs 15 residues. Trimming removed 4 bases from V and 7 bases from J; junction bases left unmatched: 6. Germline V lookup: CDR1 KGHSH, CDR2 LQKENI.

With respect to this clone: This specimen includes other DNA sequences encoding the same CDR3. The chain is built from TRBV18 and TRBJ2-7, with TRBD1 matching 11 bases. The CDR3 loop spans 14 amino acids. Trimming at V came to 3 bases and at J to 3 bases, leaving 1 base not matched to a gene. CDR1 KGHSH and CDR2 LQKENI come from the germline V gene. CDR3 nucleotides: TGTGCCAGCTCACCCGGGACAGGGGGCTACGAGCAGTACTTC. This gives the protein CASSPGTGGYEQYF.

The rearrangement links TRBV6-5 to TRBJ1-1, with D possibly TRBD1 on 5 matching bases. The germline V gene has CDR1 MNHEY and CDR2 SVGAGI. The CDR3 consists of 12 residues. V was trimmed by 6 bases and J by 11 bases, leaving 16 bases between them. CDR3 sequence reads: CASRSPGYKAFF. CDR3 sequence (DNA): TGTGCCAGCAGGTCCCCAGGGTATAAGGCTTTCTTT.

This sequence joins TRBV29-1 and TRBJ1-1, with 9 bases that match TRBD1. CDR1 is SQVTM and CDR2 is ANQGSEA in the germline V gene. The CDR3 extends over 13 amino acids. Trimming at V came to 5 bases and at J to 3 bases, leaving 4 bases not matched to a gene. CDR3 DNA: TGCAGCGTTTTACAGGGGGCTCACACTGAAGCTTTCTTT. Its translation is CSVLQGAHTEAFF.

This clone has just a few counts. This rearrangement joins TRBV5-4 to TRBJ2-2; possible D gene TRBD2, 5 bases. In germline, CDR1 is SGHNT, CDR2 YYREEE (reference sequence). The CDR3 contains 15 residues. Trimming left V 4 bases short and J 0 bases short, with 10 bases between. The CDR3 loop is CASSPAGANTGELFF. The CDR3 coding sequence is TGTGCCAGCAGCCCCGCCGGGGCGAACACCGGGGAGCTGTTTTTT.